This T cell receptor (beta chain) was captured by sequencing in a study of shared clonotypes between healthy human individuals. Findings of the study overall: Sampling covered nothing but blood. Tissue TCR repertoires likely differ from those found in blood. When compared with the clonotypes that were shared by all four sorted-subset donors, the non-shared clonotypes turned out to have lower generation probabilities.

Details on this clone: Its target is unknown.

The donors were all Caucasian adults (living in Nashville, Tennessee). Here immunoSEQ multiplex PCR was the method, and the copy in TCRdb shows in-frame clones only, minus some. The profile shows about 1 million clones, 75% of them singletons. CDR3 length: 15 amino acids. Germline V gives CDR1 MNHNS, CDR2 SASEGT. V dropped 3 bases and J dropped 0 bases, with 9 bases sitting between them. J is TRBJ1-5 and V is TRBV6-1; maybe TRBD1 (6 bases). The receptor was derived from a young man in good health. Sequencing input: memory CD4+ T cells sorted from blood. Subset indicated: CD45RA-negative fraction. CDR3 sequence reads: CASSDQGYSNQPQHF. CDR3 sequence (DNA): TGTGCCAGCAGTGACCAGGGGTATAGCAATCAGCCCCAGCATTTT.